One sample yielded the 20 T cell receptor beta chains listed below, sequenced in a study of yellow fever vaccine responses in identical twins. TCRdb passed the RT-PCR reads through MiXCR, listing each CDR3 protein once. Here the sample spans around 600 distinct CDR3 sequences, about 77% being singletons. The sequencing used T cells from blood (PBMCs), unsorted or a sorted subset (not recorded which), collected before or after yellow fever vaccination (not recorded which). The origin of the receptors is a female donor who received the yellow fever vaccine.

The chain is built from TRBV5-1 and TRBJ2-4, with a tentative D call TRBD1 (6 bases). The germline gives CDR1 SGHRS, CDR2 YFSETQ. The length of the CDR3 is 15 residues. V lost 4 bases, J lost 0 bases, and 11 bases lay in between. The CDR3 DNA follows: TGCGCCAGCAGCGAGGACAGCATAGCCAAAAACATTCAGTACTTC. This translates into CASSEDSIAKNIQYF.

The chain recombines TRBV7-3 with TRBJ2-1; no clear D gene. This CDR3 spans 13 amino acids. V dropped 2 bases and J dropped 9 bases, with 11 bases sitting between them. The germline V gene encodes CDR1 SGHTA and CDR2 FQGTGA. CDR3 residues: CASSLSAALEQFF. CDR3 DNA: TGTGCCAGCAGCTTATCCGCGGCCCTTGAGCAGTTCTTC.

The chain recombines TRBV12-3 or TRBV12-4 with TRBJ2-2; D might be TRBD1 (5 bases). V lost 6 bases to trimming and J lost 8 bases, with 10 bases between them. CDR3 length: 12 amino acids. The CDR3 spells CASSQGAGELFF. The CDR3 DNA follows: TGTGCCAGCAGCCAAGGGGCGGGGGAGCTGTTTTTT.

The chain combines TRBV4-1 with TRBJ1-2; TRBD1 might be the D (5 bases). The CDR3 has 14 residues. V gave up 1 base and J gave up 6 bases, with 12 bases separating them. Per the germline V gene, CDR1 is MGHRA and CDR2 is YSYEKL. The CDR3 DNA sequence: TGCGCCAGCAGCCAAGTCGGGGGGGGAAATGGCTACACCTTC. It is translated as CASSQVGGGNGYTF.

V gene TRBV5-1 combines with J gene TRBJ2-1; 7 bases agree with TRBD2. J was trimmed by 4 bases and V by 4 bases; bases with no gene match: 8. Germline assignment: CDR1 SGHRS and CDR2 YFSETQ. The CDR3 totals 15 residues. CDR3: CASSQAGGGYNEQFF. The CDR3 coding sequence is TGCGCCAGCAGCCAGGCTGGGGGGGGTTACAATGAGCAGTTCTTC.

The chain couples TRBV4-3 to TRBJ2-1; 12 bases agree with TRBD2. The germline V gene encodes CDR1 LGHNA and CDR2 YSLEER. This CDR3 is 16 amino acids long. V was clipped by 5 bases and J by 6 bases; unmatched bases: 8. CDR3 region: CASSTRLAGDLNEQFF. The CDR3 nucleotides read TGCGCCAGCAGCACCCGACTAGCGGGGGACCTCAATGAGCAGTTCTTC.

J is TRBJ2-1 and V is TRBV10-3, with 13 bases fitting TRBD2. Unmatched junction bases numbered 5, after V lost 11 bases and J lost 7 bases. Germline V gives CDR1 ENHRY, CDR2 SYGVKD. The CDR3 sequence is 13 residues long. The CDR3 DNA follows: TGTGCCGGGGGGACTAGCGGGGTTAATGAGCAGTTCTTC. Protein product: CAGGTSGVNEQFF.

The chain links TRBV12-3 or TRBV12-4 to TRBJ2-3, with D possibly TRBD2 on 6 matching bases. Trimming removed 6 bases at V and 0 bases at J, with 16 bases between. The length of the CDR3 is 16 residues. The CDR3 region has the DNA TGTGCCAGCAGCCCGTACATTGGGGGGAGCACAGATACGCAGTATTTT. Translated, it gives CASSPYIGGSTDTQYF.

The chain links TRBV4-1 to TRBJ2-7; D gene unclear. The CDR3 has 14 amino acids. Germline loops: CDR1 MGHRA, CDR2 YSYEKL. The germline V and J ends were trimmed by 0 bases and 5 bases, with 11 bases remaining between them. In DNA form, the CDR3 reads TGCGCCAGCAGCCAAGACCGAACCCTACACGAGCAGTACTTC. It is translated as CASSQDRTLHEQYF.

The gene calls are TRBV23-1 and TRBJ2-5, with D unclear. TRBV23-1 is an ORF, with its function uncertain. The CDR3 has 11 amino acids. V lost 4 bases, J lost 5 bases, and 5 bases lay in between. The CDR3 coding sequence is TGCGCCAGCAGTCTCGGGGAGACCCAGTACTTC. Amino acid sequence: CASSLGETQYF.

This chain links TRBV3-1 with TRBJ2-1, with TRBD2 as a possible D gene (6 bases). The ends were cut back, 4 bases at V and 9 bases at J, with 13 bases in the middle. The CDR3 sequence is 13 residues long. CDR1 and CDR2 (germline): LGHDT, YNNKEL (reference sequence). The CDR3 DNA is TGTGCCAGCAGCCCACGACTAGTTAGTGAGCAGTTCTTC. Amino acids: CASSPRLVSEQFF.

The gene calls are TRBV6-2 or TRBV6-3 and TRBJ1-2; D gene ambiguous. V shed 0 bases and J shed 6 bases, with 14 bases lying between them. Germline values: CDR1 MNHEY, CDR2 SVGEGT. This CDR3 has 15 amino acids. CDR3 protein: CASSYSPRYPDGYTF. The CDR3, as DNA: TGTGCCAGCAGTTACTCCCCACGTTACCCCGATGGCTACACCTTC.

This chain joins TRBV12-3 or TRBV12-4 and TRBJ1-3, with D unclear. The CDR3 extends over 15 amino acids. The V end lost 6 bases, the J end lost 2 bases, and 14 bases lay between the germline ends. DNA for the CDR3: TGTGCCAGCAGAAAAACTGGACCGGCTGGAAACACCATATATTTT. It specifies CASRKTGPAGNTIYF.

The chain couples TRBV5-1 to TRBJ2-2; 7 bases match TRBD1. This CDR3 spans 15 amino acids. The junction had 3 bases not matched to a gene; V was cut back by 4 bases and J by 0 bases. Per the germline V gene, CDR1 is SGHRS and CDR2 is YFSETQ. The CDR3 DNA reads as TGCGCCAGCAGCGAAACAGGGGCGAACACCGGGGAGCTGTTTTTT. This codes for CASSETGANTGELFF. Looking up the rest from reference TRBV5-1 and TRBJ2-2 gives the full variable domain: KAGVTQTPRYLIKTRGQQVTLSCSPISGHRSVSWYQQTPGQGLQFLFEYFSETQRNKGNFPGRFSGRQFSNSRSEMNVSTLELGDSALYLCASSETGANTGELFFGEGSRLTVL.

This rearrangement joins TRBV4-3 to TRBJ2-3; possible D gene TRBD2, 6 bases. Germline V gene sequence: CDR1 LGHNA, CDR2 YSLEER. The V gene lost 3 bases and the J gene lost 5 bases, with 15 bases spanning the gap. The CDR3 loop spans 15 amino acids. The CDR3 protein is CASSQGRGYRDTQYF. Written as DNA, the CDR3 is TGCGCCAGCAGCCAGGGCCGGGGGTATAGAGATACGCAGTATTTT.

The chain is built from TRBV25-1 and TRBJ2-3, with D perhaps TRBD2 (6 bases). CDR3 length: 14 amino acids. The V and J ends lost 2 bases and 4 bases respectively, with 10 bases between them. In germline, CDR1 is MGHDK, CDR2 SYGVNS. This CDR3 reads CASSEIRLADTQYF. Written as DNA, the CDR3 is TGTGCCAGCAGTGAAATCCGACTAGCAGATACGCAGTATTTT.

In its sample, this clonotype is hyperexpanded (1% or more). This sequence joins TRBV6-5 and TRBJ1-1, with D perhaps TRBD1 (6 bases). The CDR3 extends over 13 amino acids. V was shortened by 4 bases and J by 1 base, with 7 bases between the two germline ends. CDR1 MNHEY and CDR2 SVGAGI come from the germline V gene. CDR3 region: CASSLTGNTEAFF. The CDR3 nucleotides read TGTGCCAGCAGTTTGACAGGGAACACTGAAGCTTTCTTT.

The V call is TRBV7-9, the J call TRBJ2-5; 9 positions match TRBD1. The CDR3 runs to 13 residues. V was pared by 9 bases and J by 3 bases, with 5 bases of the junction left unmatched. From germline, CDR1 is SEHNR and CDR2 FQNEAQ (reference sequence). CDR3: CASRDRVEETQYF. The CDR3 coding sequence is TGTGCCAGTCGGGACAGGGTTGAAGAGACCCAGTACTTC. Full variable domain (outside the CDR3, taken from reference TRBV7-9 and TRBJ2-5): DTGVSQNPRHKITKRGQNVTFRCDPISEHNRLYWYRQTLGQGPEFLTYFQNEAQLEKSRLLSDRFSAERPKGSFSTLEIQRTEQGDSAMYLCASRDRVEETQYFGPGTRLLVL.

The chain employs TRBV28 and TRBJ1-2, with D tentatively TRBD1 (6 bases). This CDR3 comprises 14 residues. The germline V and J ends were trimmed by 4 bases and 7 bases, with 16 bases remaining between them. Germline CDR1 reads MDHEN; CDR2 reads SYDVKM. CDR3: CASSYTGTRSGYTF. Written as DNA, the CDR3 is TGTGCCAGCAGTTATACCGGGACAAGGAGTGGCTACACCTTC.

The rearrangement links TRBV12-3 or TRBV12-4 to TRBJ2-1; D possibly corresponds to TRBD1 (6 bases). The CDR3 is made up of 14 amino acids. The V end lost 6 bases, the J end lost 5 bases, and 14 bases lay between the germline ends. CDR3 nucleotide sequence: TGTGCCAGCAGGTCCGGGACAAGAGACAATGAGCAGTTCTTC. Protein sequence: CASRSGTRDNEQFF.